This TCR beta chain comes out of a study of control samples from healthy donors and cancer patients. The count of this clone is one. TCRdb's copy holds only in-frame clones and misses some; the assay was immunoSEQ multiplex PCR. The table includes tens of thousands of clones, roughly nine tenths detected once. The receptor was derived from a man in his 60s with colorectal cancer. The sequencing sample was made of PBMCs.

Here the CDR3 DNA reads TGCGCCAGCAGCCTCGGGACTAGCGGGGGGCCGAAAGGAGATACGCAGTATTTT. It codes for CASSLGTSGGPKGDTQYF. This chain joins TRBV5-1 and TRBJ2-3; 15 bases map to TRBD2. Trimming removed 4 bases from V and 5 bases from J; junction bases left unmatched: 11. In germline, CDR1 is SGHRS, CDR2 YFSETQ. The CDR3 totals 18 residues.